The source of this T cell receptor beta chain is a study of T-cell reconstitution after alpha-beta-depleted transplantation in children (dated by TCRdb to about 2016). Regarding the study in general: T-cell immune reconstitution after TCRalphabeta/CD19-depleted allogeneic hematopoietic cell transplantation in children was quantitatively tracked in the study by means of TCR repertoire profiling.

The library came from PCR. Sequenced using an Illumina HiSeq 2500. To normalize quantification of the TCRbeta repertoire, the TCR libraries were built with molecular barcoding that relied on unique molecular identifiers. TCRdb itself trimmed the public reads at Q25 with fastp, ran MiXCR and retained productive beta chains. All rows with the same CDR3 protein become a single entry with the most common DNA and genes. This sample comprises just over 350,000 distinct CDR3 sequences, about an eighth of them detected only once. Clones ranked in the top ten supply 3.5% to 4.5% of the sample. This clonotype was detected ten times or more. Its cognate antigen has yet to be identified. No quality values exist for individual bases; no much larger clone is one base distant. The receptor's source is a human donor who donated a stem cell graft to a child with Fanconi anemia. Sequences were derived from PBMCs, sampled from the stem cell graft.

In nucleotide form, the sequence is TGTGCCAGCAGCTTAGGTCGGGGGAGCACTGAAGCTTTCTTT. Protein translation: CASSLGRGSTEAFF. The sequence joins TRBV11-1 to TRBJ1-1; TRBD1 is a possible D gene, resting on 5 matching bases. The CDR3 measures 14 amino acids from cysteine to phenylalanine. Only the CDR3 DNA is retained, 42 bases long and in frame from the first base. For CDR1 and CDR2, the germline V gene (reference sequence) lists SGHAT and FQDESV. The junction shows trimming of 1 base on V and 4 bases on J, plus 10 bases between the germline ends.